This passage covers 15 T cell receptor beta chains from one sample sequenced in a study of technical replicates of blood from a handful of donors. Clones were read by immunoSEQ multiplex PCR, and TCRdb kept only the in-frame ones, dropping some. Altogether approximately 82,000 clones are present, about 91% being singletons, with the ten largest covering around 0.37%. The specimen was T cells isolated from PBMCs. Receptors originate from a human donor in good health. Some clones in this sample may be carry-over from other donors' samples.

This chain connects TRBV13 to TRBJ2-7; perhaps TRBD2 as D (6 bases). This CDR3 has 14 residues. The ends were cut back, 5 bases at V and 4 bases at J, with 15 bases in the middle. The V gene's germline CDR1 is PRHDT and CDR2 FYEKMQ (reference sequence). CDR3 amino acids: CASSPAGRIYEQYF. CDR3 nucleotide sequence: TGTGCCAGCAGCCCAGCGGGCAGAATTTACGAGCAGTACTTC.

The chain uses TRBV30 and TRBJ1-4; D is perhaps TRBD1 (6 bases). The CDR3 totals 13 residues. The V and J ends lost 1 base and 13 bases respectively, with 16 bases between them. CDR1 and CDR2 (germline): GTSNPN, SVGIG (reference sequence). CDR3 sequence reads: CAWSEGGVLGLFF. CDR3 nucleotides: TGTGCCTGGAGTGAAGGGGGAGTATTGGGACTGTTTTTT.

The chain recombines TRBV27 with TRBJ1-4; 8 bases match TRBD1. The V gene end was trimmed by 5 bases and the J gene end by 10 bases; junction bases not matched to a gene: 9. CDR3 size: 14 residues. Germline CDR1 MNHEY, CDR2 SMNVEV (reference sequence). The DNA for the CDR3 is TGTGCCAGCAGTCTACGGACAGGGTTGGGAAAACTGTTTTTT. The encoded protein is CASSLRTGLGKLFF.

The J gene is TRBJ2-7, the V gene TRBV9, with D tentatively TRBD2 (6 bases). The CDR3 spans 13 residues. V lost 0 bases and J lost 3, with 7 bases in between. Germline CDR1 is SGDLS and CDR2 is YYNGEE. Written as DNA, the CDR3 is TGTGCCAGCAGCGTAGGGCGGGACTACGAGCAGTACTTC. It specifies CASSVGRDYEQYF.

V gene TRBV4-2 combines with J gene TRBJ2-3; 7 bases match TRBD2. Germline values: CDR1 LGHNA, CDR2 YNFKEQ. V shed 1 base, J shed 5 bases, and the junction held 3 bases outside the gene matches. This CDR3 has 14 amino acids. The CDR3 spells CASSQGEGGDTQYF. CDR3 nucleotide sequence: TGTGCCAGCAGCCAAGGGGAGGGTGGAGATACGCAGTATTTT.

The V gene is TRBV9, the J gene TRBJ2-2, with TRBD2 matching 9 bases. V shed 2 bases, J shed 1 base, and the junction held 3 bases outside the gene matches. CDR1 and CDR2 from the germline V gene are SGDLS and YYNGEE. This CDR3 comprises 16 residues. The DNA of the CDR3 is TGTGCCAGCAGCGTTTATAGCGGGAGGAACACCGGGGAGCTGTTTTTT. Protein: CASSVYSGRNTGELFF.

This chain connects TRBV5-1 to TRBJ1-5, with D maybe TRBD1 (5 bases). This CDR3 is built from 15 residues. Germline V CDR1 and CDR2: SGHRS, YFSETQ. V was pared by 4 bases and J by 4 bases, with 15 bases between. The CDR3 bases are TGCGCCAGCAGCCCCTCGGGGGGGACTAATCAGCCCCAGCATTTT. Translation: CASSPSGGTNQPQHF.

The chain couples TRBV14 to TRBJ2-5, with 7 bases that match TRBD1. Germline V gene data show CDR1 as SGHDN and CDR2 as FVKESK. This CDR3 region has 18 residues. V was pared by 1 base and J by 4 bases, with 15 bases of the junction left unmatched. CDR3 sequence: CASSQGIPGQPKRETQYF. The CDR3 DNA reads as TGTGCCAGCAGCCAAGGTATACCGGGACAGCCAAAGAGAGAGACCCAGTACTTC.

The chain combines TRBV27 with TRBJ2-7, with D tentatively TRBD2 (5 bases). Germline CDR1 and CDR2: MNHEY and SMNVEV (reference sequence). The CDR3 has 13 amino acids. V lost 6 bases and J 3 bases, leaving 12 bases between the germline ends. The DNA for the CDR3 is TGTGCCAGCAGGGCGGACTCTTACTACGAGCAGTACTTC. It encodes CASRADSYYEQYF.

V usage is TRBV5-1 and J usage is TRBJ1-2; possibly TRBD1 for D (5 bases). Germline CDR1 is SGHRS and CDR2 is YFSETQ. The CDR3 consists of 14 residues. With 5 bases removed from V and 0 bases from J, the gap between germline ends came to 11 bases. The CDR3 nucleotides are TGCGCCAGCAGTATCCAGGGTACTAACTATGGCTACACCTTC. Protein sequence: CASSIQGTNYGYTF.

The CDR3 nucleotides are TGTGCCAGCAGCTTAGCGTCAGGGGGTCTCTATGGCTACACCTTC. Translated: CASSLASGGLYGYTF. The chain couples TRBV7-6 to TRBJ1-2, with 7 positions matching TRBD1. The CDR3 totals 15 residues. Germline CDR1 SGHVS, CDR2 FNYEAQ. V shed 0 bases and J 4 bases; nucleotides not matched to a gene: 5.

This chain uses TRBV4-1 with TRBJ2-3, with D possibly being TRBD2 (6 bases). Between the trimmed V and J ends, which lost 0 bases and 5 bases, there was a span of 9 bases. There are 14 residues in the CDR3. In germline, CDR1 is MGHRA, CDR2 YSYEKL. Written as DNA, the CDR3 is TGCGCCAGCAGCCAAGAAGGCGGGGTAGATACGCAGTATTTT. Translated: CASSQEGGVDTQYF.

The V gene is TRBV19, the J gene TRBJ1-4; TRBD1 agrees at 7 bases. J was trimmed by 3 bases and V by 6 bases; bases with no gene match: 7. CDR3 length: 15 residues. Germline CDR1 and CDR2: LNHDA and SQIVND (reference sequence). The CDR3 spells CASSTTGAANEKLFF. The CDR3 DNA is TGTGCCAGTAGCACAACAGGGGCCGCTAATGAAAAACTGTTTTTT.

DNA for the CDR3: TGTGCCACCAGAACCGGGACTAGCGAGCAGTACTTC. Protein product: CATRTGTSEQYF. The rearrangement joins TRBV6-5 to TRBJ2-7; 8 bases match TRBD2. Germline assignment: CDR1 MNHEY and CDR2 SVGAGI. This CDR3 contains 12 residues. Unmatched junction bases numbered 8, after V lost 10 bases and J lost 6 bases.

The V call is TRBV6-4, the J call TRBJ2-1, with 7 positions matching TRBD2. There are 16 residues in the CDR3. The trim removed 0 bases at V and 3 bases at J, leaving 5 bases unmatched. Germline V gives CDR1 MRHNA, CDR2 SNTAGT. The CDR3 spells CASSDSVGRGYNEQFF. The CDR3 DNA follows: TGTGCCAGCAGTGACTCGGTGGGGAGGGGCTACAATGAGCAGTTCTTC.